What follows are 20 T cell receptor beta chains derived from one specimen sequenced in a study of T cell repertoires in cytomegalovirus infection. TCRdb re-analysed the reads in MiXCR, keeping a single row per CDR3 protein. The table has some 600,000 distinct CDR3 sequences, approximately 24% seen once. The sequencing sample was made of CD8+ T cells from PBMCs. The receptors were gathered from a human donor in good health (CMV status not recorded). Some clones in this sample may be carry-over from other donors' samples.

This clonotype was seen a handful of times. This chain connects TRBV12-3 or TRBV12-4 to TRBJ1-5; the D gene is possibly TRBD1 (5 bases). CDR3 length: 15 amino acids. V lost 2 bases and J 7 bases, leaving 15 bases between the germline ends. For the CDR3, the DNA is TGTGCCAGCAGTTTATCTCTGGGGGGAAGCCAGCCCCAGCATTTT. As protein: CASSLSLGGSQPQHF.

This clonotype has just a few counts. CDR3 nucleotide sequence: TGTGCCAGCAGCTTACCTACACATGGACTAGCGGGCGGAAATGAGCAGTTCTTC. Translated: CASSLPTHGLAGGNEQFF. The gene calls are TRBV7-8 and TRBJ2-1; 11 nucleotides align to TRBD2. Germline assignment: CDR1 SGHVS and CDR2 FQNEAQ. The CDR3 has 18 amino acids. With 2 bases clipped from V and 7 bases from J, the junction kept 13 bases outside the gene matches.

The table lists this clonotype with a few counts. V is TRBV6-4 and J is TRBJ2-3, with D perhaps TRBD1 (5 bases). This CDR3 is 14 amino acids long. Germline-derived CDR1 and CDR2 are MRHNA and SNTAGT. Trimming cost V 0 bases and J 1 base, with 5 bases left between them. The CDR3 is CASSDSQGTDTQYF. CDR3 nucleotide sequence: TGTGCCAGCAGTGACTCACAGGGCACAGATACGCAGTATTTT.

This clonotype was seen a handful of times. This chain uses TRBV14 with TRBJ2-1; 8 nucleotides align to TRBD2. Germline lookup yields CDR1 SGHDN and CDR2 FVKESK. The CDR3 runs 15 residues. The V and J ends lost 1 base and 7 bases, in that order; junction bases with no gene match: 6. CDR3 region: CASSQVRGGRNEQFF. CDR3 DNA sequence: TGTGCCAGCAGCCAAGTTCGGGGGGGAAGAAATGAGCAGTTCTTC.

The chain employs TRBV6-1 and TRBJ1-1; D is undetermined. Germline CDR1 reads MNHNS; CDR2 reads SASEGT. The CDR3 is 13 residues long. Trimming took 7 bases from V and 5 from J, leaving 14 bases between them. CDR3 nucleotides: TGTGCCAGCATGGAGGGTCACGGTACTGAAGCTTTCTTT. It codes for CASMEGHGTEAFF.

This clonotype was seen a few times. The V call is TRBV10-3, the J call TRBJ2-1, with TRBD2 identical over 8 bases. The V segment lost 6 bases and the J segment 9 bases; nucleotides outside the gene matches: 7. Germline V gene sequence: CDR1 ENHRY, CDR2 SYGVKD. The CDR3 is made up of 13 amino acids. The CDR3: CAIRGLREGEQFF. The CDR3 nucleotides are TGTGCCATCAGGGGCCTCCGGGAGGGTGAGCAGTTCTTC.

This clonotype was seen repeatedly, ten times or more. V usage is TRBV28 and J usage is TRBJ2-5; D is ambiguous. CDR3 size: 13 residues. Germline V gene sequence: CDR1 MDHEN, CDR2 SYDVKM. V was cut by 3 bases and J by 5 bases, with 10 bases left in between. The chain's CDR3 is CASSFRPGETQYF. DNA of the CDR3: TGTGCCAGCAGTTTCAGACCTGGGGAGACCCAGTACTTC.

This clonotype was observed a handful of times. The rearrangement uses TRBV4-1 and TRBJ1-1, with TRBD1 matching over 9 bases. This CDR3 is 16 amino acids long. V trimming: 1 base; J trimming: 4 bases; junction bases outside the gene matches: 7. CDR1 and CDR2 from the germline V gene are MGHRA and YSYEKL. The CDR3 protein is CASSQGDRDWGTEAFF. The CDR3 nucleotides read TGCGCCAGCAGCCAAGGGGACAGGGATTGGGGCACTGAAGCTTTCTTT.

This clonotype showed up many times. The chain combines TRBV28 with TRBJ2-5, with 11 nucleotides matching TRBD2. V gave up 5 bases and J gave up 4 bases; unmatched junction bases: 21. This CDR3 spans 20 amino acids. Germline assignment: CDR1 MDHEN and CDR2 SYDVKM. The CDR3 loop is CASSATWGTTSGVQGETQYF. In nucleotides, the CDR3 is TGTGCCAGCAGTGCCACGTGGGGGACGACTAGCGGGGTCCAGGGAGAGACCCAGTACTTC.

This clonotype appeared many times. V gene TRBV7-8 combines with J gene TRBJ2-7; D gene unclear. Trimming removed 5 bases from V and 0 bases from J, with 11 bases in between. Germline CDR1 is SGHVS and CDR2 is FQNEAQ. This CDR3 has 14 amino acids. The CDR3 nucleotides are TGTGCCAGCAGCGGCGGCCGAAACTCCTACGAGCAGTACTTC. The encoded protein is CASSGGRNSYEQYF.

V and J are TRBV7-9 and TRBJ2-7; D might be TRBD2 (7 bases). The V end lost 5 bases, the J end lost 4 bases, and 12 bases lay between the germline ends. The CDR3 has 13 amino acids. The germline gives CDR1 SEHNR, CDR2 FQNEAQ (reference sequence). CDR3 sequence reads: CASSEGGQYEQYV. Here the CDR3 DNA reads TGTGCCAGCAGCGAGGGGGGGCAGTACGAGCAGTACGTC.

This clonotype was observed a few times. The chain couples TRBV7-9 to TRBJ1-4; unclear D gene. The CDR3 is made up of 13 amino acids. The V gene's germline CDR1 is SEHNR and CDR2 FQNEAQ (reference sequence). Trimming pared 5 bases from V and 6 bases from J, leaving 10 bases between. The CDR3 reads CASSVRTDEKLFF. CDR3 coding DNA: TGTGCCAGCAGCGTCCGGACGGATGAAAAACTGTTTTTT.

This clonotype was observed at least ten times. V gene TRBV7-9 combines with J gene TRBJ2-1; the match to TRBD2 covers 9 bases. V dropped 1 base and J dropped 5; count of bases not matched to a gene: 3. Germline CDR1 SEHNR, CDR2 FQNEAQ (reference sequence). CDR3 length equals 15 residues. The CDR3 loop is CASSLVAGENNEQFF. In DNA, the CDR3 is TGTGCCAGCAGCTTAGTAGCGGGGGAAAACAATGAGCAGTTCTTC.

This clonotype has a handful of counts. DNA of the CDR3: TGTGCCATCAGTAGGGACAACTACGAGCAGTACGTC. Protein: CAISRDNYEQYV. The chain has TRBV10-3 and TRBJ2-7; tentatively, D is TRBD1 (6 bases). The CDR3 loop spans 12 amino acids. Trimming removed 5 bases at V and 3 bases at J, with 8 bases between. CDR1 is ENHRY and CDR2 is SYGVKD in the germline V gene.

This clonotype has ten or more counts. This chain connects TRBV7-6 to TRBJ1-4; 7 nucleotides agree with TRBD1. From germline, CDR1 is SGHVS and CDR2 FNYEAQ. V gave up 0 bases and J gave up 13 bases; unmatched junction bases: 8. The CDR3 covers 14 residues. The CDR3 reads CASSLAPGTERLFF. For the CDR3, the DNA is TGTGCCAGCAGCTTAGCCCCAGGGACAGAGAGACTGTTTTTT.

The table lists this clonotype with a few counts. V gene TRBV6-2 or TRBV6-3 combines with J gene TRBJ2-5; 9 nucleotides match TRBD1. The V gene end was trimmed by 4 bases and the J gene end by 5 bases; junction bases not matched to a gene: 5. The CDR3 has 14 amino acids. Per the germline V gene, CDR1 is MNHEY and CDR2 is SVGEGT. The CDR3 nucleotides are TGTGCCAGCAGTTTCAACAGGGGGCGCGAGACCCAGTACTTC. It encodes CASSFNRGRETQYF.

As concerns this clonotype: A much bigger clone sits one base away, suggesting this may be a read error. The chain is built from TRBV6-5 and TRBJ2-2; 11 nucleotides match TRBD2. The V segment lost 0 bases and the J segment 6 bases; nucleotides outside the gene matches: 12. The germline V gene has CDR1 MNHEY and CDR2 SVGAGI. The CDR3 consists of 19 residues. The CDR3 spells CASSYSTSGGSRIAGELFF. The CDR3 nucleotides read TGTGCCAGCAGTTACTCTACTAGCGGGGGAAGTAGGATCGCCGGGGAGCTGTTTTTT.

Concerning this clonotype itself: This may come from a read error, since a much larger clone is one base off. The chain carries TRBV7-2 and TRBJ2-2; 7 bases map to TRBD2. The germline V gene encodes CDR1 SGHTA and CDR2 FQGNSA. Unmatched junction bases numbered 7, after V lost 2 bases and J lost 4 bases. CDR3 length equals 16 residues. CDR3: CASSLILTGGTGELFF. CDR3 coding DNA: TGTGCCAGCAGCTTAATTTTAACGGGGGGCACCGGGGAGCTGTTTTTT.

The genes are TRBV2 and TRBJ2-3; 13 nucleotides line up with TRBD2. This CDR3 has 18 residues. The V gene end was trimmed by 2 bases and the J gene end by 2 bases; junction bases not matched to a gene: 7. The germline CDR1 and CDR2 sequences are SNHLY and FYNNEI. The CDR3 reads CASSESTSGGAITDTQYF. As DNA, the CDR3 is TGTGCCAGCAGTGAAAGTACTAGCGGGGGGGCCATCACAGATACGCAGTATTTT.

V usage is TRBV5-5 and J usage is TRBJ2-7, with 14 bases identical to TRBD2. Germline V lookup: CDR1 SGHKS, CDR2 YYEKEE (reference sequence). Trimming at V came to 2 bases and at J to 3 bases, leaving 7 bases not matched to a gene. The CDR3 runs 17 residues. CDR3 nucleotides: TGTGCCAGCAGCTTCGGACTAGCGGGGGGTCCCTTCTACGAGCAGTACTTC. Translation: CASSFGLAGGPFYEQYF.